This T cell receptor (beta chain) was profiled in a study of CD8 T cells in Susac syndrome. Whole-study context: Patients with Susac syndrome, at blood draw, were therapy-naive, on corticosteroids, or on intravenous immunoglobulin alone.

Purification of the CD8+ and CD4+ T cells relied on negative isolation, and TEMRA cells underwent FACS enrichment. It was with random hexamers that roughly 0.5 to 1 ug RNA was reverse transcribed. Multiplex immunoSEQ PCR targeted 54 Vbeta and 13 Jbeta TCR beta segments. A single record per CDR3 protein comes from TCRdb applying MiXCR to the immunoSEQ multiplex PCR reads. The sample has 200,000 to 250,000 distinct CDR3 sequences, approximately 94% seen once. The study, taken as a whole, reports: The study conceded that its TCR sequencing and HLA analysis involved relatively few individuals.

Details on this clonotype: Its antigen is unknown.

This TCR was recovered from a human donor with Susac syndrome. The sequenced sample was CD4+ T cells from PBMCs.

CDR3 in DNA: TGTGCCAGCAGCCGCAGGGAGAAGGATGGCTACACCTTC. This sequence encodes CASSRREKDGYTF. The J gene is TRBJ1-2, the V gene TRBV3-1; weak D call: TRBD1 (5 bases). V was shortened by 4 bases and J by 6 bases, with 12 bases between the two germline ends. Per germline, CDR1 LGHDT and CDR2 YNNKEL (reference sequence). This CDR3 has 13 amino acids.